This passage covers 6 T cell receptor beta chains from one sample sequenced in a study of cytomegalovirus exposure and HLA in healthy donors. PCR involved 60 Vbeta and 13 Jbeta primers. The repertoire was sequenced with immunoSEQ multiplex PCR; TCRdb's copy has only in-frame clones and lacks some. The sample holds approximately 100,000 clones. Sequencing was performed on PBMCs. The receptors derive from a man aged 50 to 60 in good health and CMV-seropositive.

J is TRBJ1-1 and V is TRBV4-3, with D perhaps TRBD1 (6 bases). This CDR3 has 18 amino acids. CDR1 LGHNA and CDR2 YSLEER come from the germline V gene. The V and J ends lost 0 bases and 1 base respectively, with 18 bases between them. CDR3 in amino acids: CASSQEALGGARNTEAFF. Here the CDR3 DNA reads TGCGCCAGCAGCCAAGAAGCGTTGGGGGGGGCTAGGAACACTGAAGCTTTCTTT.

The chain couples TRBV15 to TRBJ1-2; D uncertain. This CDR3 has 13 residues. V lost 1 base and J lost 6, with 9 bases in between. CDR1 is LNHNV and CDR2 is YYDKDF in the germline V gene (reference sequence). The CDR3 region is CATSRGGPDGYTF. CDR3 nucleotides: TGTGCCACCAGCAGAGGCGGGCCGGATGGCTACACCTTC.

The genes are TRBV9 and TRBJ2-1; 7 nucleotides match TRBD2. The germline gives CDR1 SGDLS, CDR2 YYNGEE. This CDR3 contains 15 residues. V was clipped by 0 bases and J by 3 bases; unmatched bases: 3. The CDR3 is CASSVGLAVYNEQFF. For the CDR3, the DNA is TGTGCCAGCAGCGTAGGTCTAGCGGTCTACAATGAGCAGTTCTTC.

The V gene is TRBV2, the J gene TRBJ2-6, with D perhaps TRBD2 (5 bases). The germline V gene has CDR1 SNHLY and CDR2 FYNNEI. Trimming pared 4 bases from V and 0 bases from J, leaving 7 bases between. CDR3 length equals 15 residues. CDR3 coding DNA: TGTGCCAGCAGTGCCGGGGTCTCTGGGGCCAACGTCCTGACTTTC. It encodes CASSAGVSGANVLTF. The full variable domain, completed using reference TRBV2 and TRBJ2-6, is EPEVTQTPSHQVTQMGQEVILRCVPISNHLYFYWYRQILGQKVEFLVSFYNNEISEKSEIFDDQFSVERPDGSNFTLKIRSTKLEDSAMYFCASSAGVSGANVLTFGAGSRLTVL.

The genes are TRBV6-5 and TRBJ2-7; weak D call: TRBD1 (6 bases). The CDR3 totals 13 residues. CDR1 and CDR2 from the germline V gene are MNHEY and SVGAGI. The ends were cut back, 6 bases at V and 4 bases at J, with 13 bases in the middle. The CDR3 region is CASSQQGPYEQYV. CDR3 bases: TGTGCCAGCAGCCAACAGGGTCCGTACGAGCAGTACGTC.

The chain couples TRBV5-6 to TRBJ1-1, with 7 bases fitting TRBD1. Germline values: CDR1 SGHDT, CDR2 YYEEEE. The V and J ends lost 1 base and 5 bases, in that order; junction bases with no gene match: 14. This CDR3 contains 17 residues. The CDR3: CASSLWGEGGARTEAFF. In DNA, the CDR3 is TGTGCCAGCAGCTTGTGGGGAGAAGGGGGCGCCCGGACTGAAGCTTTCTTT.